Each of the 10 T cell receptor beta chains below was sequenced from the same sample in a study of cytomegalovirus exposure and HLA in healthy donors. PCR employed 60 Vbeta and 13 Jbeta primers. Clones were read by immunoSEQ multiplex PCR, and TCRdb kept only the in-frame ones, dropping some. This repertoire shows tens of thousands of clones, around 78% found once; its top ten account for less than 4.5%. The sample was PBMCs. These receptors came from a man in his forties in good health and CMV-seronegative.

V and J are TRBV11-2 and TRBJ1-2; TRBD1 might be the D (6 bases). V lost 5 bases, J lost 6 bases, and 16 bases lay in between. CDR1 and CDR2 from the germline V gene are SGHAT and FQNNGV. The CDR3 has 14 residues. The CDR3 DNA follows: TGTGCCAGCAGCCCCCGGACAGACTGGAATGGCTACACCTTC. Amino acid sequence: CASSPRTDWNGYTF.

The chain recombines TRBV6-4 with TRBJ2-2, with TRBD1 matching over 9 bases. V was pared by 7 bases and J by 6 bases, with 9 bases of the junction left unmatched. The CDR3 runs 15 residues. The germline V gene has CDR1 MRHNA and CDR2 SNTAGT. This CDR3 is CASTPGQGTSGELFF. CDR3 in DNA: TGTGCCAGCACCCCAGGACAGGGGACGTCCGGGGAGCTGTTTTTT.

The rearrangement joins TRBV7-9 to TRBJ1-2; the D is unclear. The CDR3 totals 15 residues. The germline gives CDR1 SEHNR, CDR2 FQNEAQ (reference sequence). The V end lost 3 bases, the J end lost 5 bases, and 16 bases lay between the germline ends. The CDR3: CASSFPPGPTYGYTF. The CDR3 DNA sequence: TGTGCCAGCAGCTTTCCCCCTGGGCCTACGTATGGCTACACCTTC.

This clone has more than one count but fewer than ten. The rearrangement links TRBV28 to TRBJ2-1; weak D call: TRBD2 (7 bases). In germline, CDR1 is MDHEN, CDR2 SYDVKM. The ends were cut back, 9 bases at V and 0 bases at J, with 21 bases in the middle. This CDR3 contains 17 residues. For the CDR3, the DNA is TGTGCCAGTGGGGGGCTAGCGGACCCTATCTCCTACAATGAGCAGTTCTTC. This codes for CASGGLADPISYNEQFF.

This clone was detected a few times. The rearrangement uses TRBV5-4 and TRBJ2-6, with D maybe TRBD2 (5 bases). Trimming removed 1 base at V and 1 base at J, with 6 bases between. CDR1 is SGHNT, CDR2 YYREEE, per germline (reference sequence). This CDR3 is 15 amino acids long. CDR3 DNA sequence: TGTGCCAGCAGCTTGCTAGCTTCTGGGGCCAACGTCCTGACTTTC. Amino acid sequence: CASSLLASGANVLTF.

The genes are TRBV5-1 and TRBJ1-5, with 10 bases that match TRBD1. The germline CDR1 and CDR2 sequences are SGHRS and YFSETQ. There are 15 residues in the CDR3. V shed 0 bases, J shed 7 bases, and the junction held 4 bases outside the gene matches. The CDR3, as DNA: TGCGCCAGCAGCTTGGCCTCGGGACAGGGGCAGCCCCAGCATTTT. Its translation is CASSLASGQGQPQHF.

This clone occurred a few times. The CDR3 reads CASSVGDRSGANVLTF. CDR3 nucleotide sequence: TGTGCCAGTAGCGTAGGGGATCGATCAGGGGCCAACGTCCTGACTTTC. V gene TRBV19 combines with J gene TRBJ2-6; TRBD1 is a possible D gene (5 bases). V lost 6 bases to trimming and J lost 4 bases, with 16 bases between them. This CDR3 is 16 amino acids long. The germline V gene encodes CDR1 LNHDA and CDR2 SQIVND (reference sequence). Based on the CDR3 plus reference TRBV19 and TRBJ2-6, the full variable domain is DGGITQSPKYLFRKEGQNVTLSCEQNLNHDAMYWYRQDPGQGLRLIYYSQIVNDFQKGDIAEGYSVSREKKESFPLTVTSAQKNPTAFYLCASSVGDRSGANVLTFGAGSRLTVL.

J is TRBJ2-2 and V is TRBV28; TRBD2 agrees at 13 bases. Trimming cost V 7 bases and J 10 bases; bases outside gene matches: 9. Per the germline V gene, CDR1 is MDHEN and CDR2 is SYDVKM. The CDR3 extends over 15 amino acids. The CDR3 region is CASTKRTSGRVELFF. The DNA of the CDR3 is TGTGCCAGCACCAAGAGGACTAGCGGGAGAGTGGAGCTGTTTTTT.

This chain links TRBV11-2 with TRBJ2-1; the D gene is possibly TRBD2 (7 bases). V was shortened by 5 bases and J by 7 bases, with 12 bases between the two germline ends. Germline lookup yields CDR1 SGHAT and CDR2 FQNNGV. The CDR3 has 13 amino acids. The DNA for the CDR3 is TGTGCCAGCAGCATCGGGGGGCCAAATGAGCAGTTCTTC. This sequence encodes CASSIGGPNEQFF.

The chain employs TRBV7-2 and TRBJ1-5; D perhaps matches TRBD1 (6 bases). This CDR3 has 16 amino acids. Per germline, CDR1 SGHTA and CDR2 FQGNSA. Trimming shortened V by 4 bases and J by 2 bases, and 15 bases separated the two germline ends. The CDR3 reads CASSWGRHTRNQPQHF. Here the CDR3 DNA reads TGTGCCAGCAGCTGGGGGCGCCATACCCGCAATCAGCCCCAGCATTTT.